This TCR beta chain was captured by sequencing in a study of tumor and adjacent non-tumor tissue in lung cancer. Study-level findings and limits: Significantly higher TCR diversity was found in tumor than normal lung.

Turning to this clonotype: Antigen unknown. A much larger clone differs from this one at a single base, so this may be a read error.

A modified ARM-PCR protocol with three rounds of nested PCR amplified TCRbeta. From the multiplex PCR reads, TCRdb called clonotypes with MiXCR, one entry per CDR3 protein. The sample includes approximately 79,000 distinct CDR3 sequences, approximately 77% of them seen just once. CDR1 DFQATT and CDR2 SNEGSKA come from the germline V gene (reference sequence). The CDR3 has 15 residues. Trimming removed 1 base at V and 4 bases at J, with 16 bases between. The template was RNA from unsorted bulk tissue. The sample taken for sequencing was lung tumor tissue. This receptor was taken from a middle-aged woman with non-small cell lung cancer. V and J are TRBV20-1 and TRBJ1-1; weak D call: TRBD1 (6 bases). CDR3 DNA sequence: TGCAGTGCTAGAGGGATGACAGGAATGAGCACTGAAGCTTTCTTT. Its translation is CSARGMTGMSTEAFF.